The 8 T cell receptor beta chains in this list originate from one sample, sequenced in a study of radiotherapy plus CTLA-4 blockade in lung cancer. Sequencing was performed with immunoSEQ multiplex PCR; in TCRdb, only in-frame clones are kept and a portion is missing. The sample lists 110,000 or so clones; around 75% were seen once. Specimen: peripheral blood, collected from a patient treated with radiotherapy plus ipilimumab. These receptors were collected from a human donor with non-small cell lung cancer who had a partial response to radiotherapy plus ipilimumab.

This clone was detected only a few times. The chain employs TRBV5-6 and TRBJ2-1; D may be TRBD1 (6 bases). The CDR3 spans 16 residues. Germline loops: CDR1 SGHDT, CDR2 YYEEEE. Trimming cost V 4 bases and J 2 bases, with 16 bases left between them. The chain's CDR3 is CASSRQVSATYNEQFF. The CDR3 nucleotides read TGTGCCAGCAGCCGACAGGTTTCAGCCACCTACAATGAGCAGTTCTTC.

The rearrangement joins TRBV6-5 to TRBJ2-7, with 11 bases matching TRBD1. Germline CDR1 and CDR2: MNHEY and SVGAGI. V lost 3 bases, J lost 5 bases, and 6 bases stayed unmatched. This CDR3 comprises 15 residues. The DNA for the CDR3 is TGTGCCAGCAGTTATTCGGGACAGGGGGGCAACGAGCAGTACTTC. It translates to CASSYSGQGGNEQYF.

The CDR3 DNA sequence: TGTGCCAGCAGTTACCGGGGGGGTACTAATGAAAAACTGTTTTTT. This encodes CASSYRGGTNEKLFF. The J gene is TRBJ1-4, the V gene TRBV6-5, with D possibly TRBD1 on 5 matching bases. Looked up from germline, CDR1 is MNHEY and CDR2 is SVGAGI. Trimming cost V 2 bases and J 2 bases, with 9 bases left between them. The CDR3 loop spans 15 amino acids.

The chain combines TRBV28 with TRBJ2-1, with 10 nucleotides matching TRBD2. Germline V lookup: CDR1 MDHEN, CDR2 SYDVKM. The CDR3 spans 16 residues. With 10 bases clipped from V and 7 bases from J, the junction kept 16 bases outside the gene matches. CDR3 sequence reads: CATRIAGGRGANEQFF. The DNA of the CDR3 is TGTGCCACCCGGATAGCGGGAGGACGGGGTGCGAATGAGCAGTTCTTC. The whole variable domain, remainder taken from reference TRBV28 and TRBJ2-1, is DVKVTQSSRYLVKRTGEKVFLECVQDMDHENMFWYRQDPGLGLRLIYFSYDVKMKEKGDIPEGYSVSREKKERFSLILESASTNQTSMYLCATRIAGGRGANEQFFGPGTRLTVL.

For this clone: The same CDR3 can be traced to other DNA sequences in this sample. J is TRBJ1-2 and V is TRBV29-1, with D hard to call. V lost 7 bases and J lost 2, with 14 bases in between. The CDR3 length is 13 residues. Per germline, CDR1 SQVTM and CDR2 ANQGSEA. The CDR3 DNA sequence: TGCAGCGCCCAGGTTTCGGGAAACTATGGCTACACCTTC. Translating it yields CSAQVSGNYGYTF.

This chain links TRBV2 with TRBJ1-6, with a tentative D call TRBD1 (6 bases). CDR1 SNHLY and CDR2 FYNNEI come from the germline V gene. There are 11 residues in the CDR3. The V gene lost 6 bases and the J gene lost 9 bases, with 6 bases spanning the gap. In DNA form, the CDR3 reads TGTGCCAGCAGAGGGGGTTCACCCCTCCACTTT. It specifies CASRGGSPLHF. The variable domain in full, completed from reference TRBV2 and TRBJ1-6, reads EPEVTQTPSHQVTQMGQEVILRCVPISNHLYFYWYRQILGQKVEFLVSFYNNEISEKSEIFDDQFSVERPDGSNFTLKIRSTKLEDSAMYFCASRGGSPLHFGNGTRLTVT.

The genes are TRBV18 and TRBJ2-5; 8 nucleotides line up with TRBD1. The J call could be wrong; TRBJ2-7 is a better fit for the DNA end. This CDR3 is 18 amino acids long. Looked up from germline, CDR1 is KGHSH and CDR2 is LQKENI. The CDR3 loop is CASSPSLTGGQGNYEQYF. DNA of the CDR3: TGTGCCAGCTCACCATCGCTAACAGGGGGGCAGGGGAACTACGAGCAGTACTTC.

The chain links TRBV19 to TRBJ2-5; possible D gene TRBD1, 5 bases. CDR3 length: 13 residues. The germline V gene encodes CDR1 LNHDA and CDR2 SQIVND (reference sequence). V was shortened by 5 bases and J by 4 bases, with 11 bases between the two germline ends. The CDR3 sequence is CASSLQEGETQYF. The CDR3 nucleotides are TGTGCCAGTAGTTTACAGGAAGGAGAGACCCAGTACTTC.